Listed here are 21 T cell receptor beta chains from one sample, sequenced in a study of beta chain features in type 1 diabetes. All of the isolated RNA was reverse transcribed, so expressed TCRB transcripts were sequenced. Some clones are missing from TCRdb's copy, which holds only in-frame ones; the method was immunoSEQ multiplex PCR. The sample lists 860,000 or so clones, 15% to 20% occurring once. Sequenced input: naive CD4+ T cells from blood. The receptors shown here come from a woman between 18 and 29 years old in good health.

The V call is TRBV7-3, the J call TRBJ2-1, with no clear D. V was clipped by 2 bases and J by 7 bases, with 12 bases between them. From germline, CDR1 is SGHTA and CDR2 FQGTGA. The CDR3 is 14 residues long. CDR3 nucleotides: TGTGCCAGCAGCTTAGACCCAACGAGGAATGAGCAGTTCTTC. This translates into CASSLDPTRNEQFF.

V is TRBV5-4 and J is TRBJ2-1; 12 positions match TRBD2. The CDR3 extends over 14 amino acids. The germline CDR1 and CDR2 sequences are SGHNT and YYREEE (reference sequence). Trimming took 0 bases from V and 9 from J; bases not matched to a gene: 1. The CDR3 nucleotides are TGTGCCAGCAGCTTGGGACTAGCGGGAGCTGAGCAGTTCTTC. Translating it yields CASSLGLAGAEQFF.

The CDR3 bases are TGTGCCAGCAGTTCACTCGGAGATGGCTACACCTTC. This encodes CASSSLGDGYTF. The chain carries TRBV7-9 and TRBJ1-2; D is undetermined. Germline CDR1 reads SEHNR; CDR2 reads FQNEAQ (reference sequence). Trimming took off 6 bases at V and 6 bases at J, with 11 bases between the two ends. CDR3 length: 12 amino acids.

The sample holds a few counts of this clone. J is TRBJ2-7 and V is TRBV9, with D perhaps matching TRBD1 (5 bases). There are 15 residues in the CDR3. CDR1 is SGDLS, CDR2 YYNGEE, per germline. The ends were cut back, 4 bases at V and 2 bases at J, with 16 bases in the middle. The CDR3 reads CASSPTPREPYEQYF. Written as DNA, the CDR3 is TGTGCCAGCAGCCCAACCCCCAGGGAACCCTACGAGCAGTACTTC. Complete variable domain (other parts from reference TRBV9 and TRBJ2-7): DSGVTQTPKHLITATGQRVTLRCSPRSGDLSVYWYQQSLDQGLQFLIQYYNGEERAKGNILERFSAQQFPDLHSELNLSSLELGDSALYFCASSPTPREPYEQYFGPGTRLTVT.

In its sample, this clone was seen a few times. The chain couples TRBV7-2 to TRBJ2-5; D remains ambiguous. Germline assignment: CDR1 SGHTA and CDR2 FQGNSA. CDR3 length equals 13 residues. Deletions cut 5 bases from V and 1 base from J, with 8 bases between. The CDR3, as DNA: TGTGCCAGCAGCCGTCGTACCCAAGAGACCCAGTACTTC. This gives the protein CASSRRTQETQYF.

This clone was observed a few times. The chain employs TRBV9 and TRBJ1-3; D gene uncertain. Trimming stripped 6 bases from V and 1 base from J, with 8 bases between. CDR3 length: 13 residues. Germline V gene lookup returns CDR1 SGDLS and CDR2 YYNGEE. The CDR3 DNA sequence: TGTGCCAGCAATGATGGGTCTGGAAACACCATATATTTT. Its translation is CASNDGSGNTIYF.

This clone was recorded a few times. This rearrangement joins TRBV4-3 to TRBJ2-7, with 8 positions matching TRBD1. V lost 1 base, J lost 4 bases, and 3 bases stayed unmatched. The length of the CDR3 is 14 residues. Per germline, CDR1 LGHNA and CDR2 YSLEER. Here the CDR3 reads CASSQGTGFYEQYF. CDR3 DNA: TGCGCCAGCAGCCAAGGGACAGGGTTTTACGAGCAGTACTTC.

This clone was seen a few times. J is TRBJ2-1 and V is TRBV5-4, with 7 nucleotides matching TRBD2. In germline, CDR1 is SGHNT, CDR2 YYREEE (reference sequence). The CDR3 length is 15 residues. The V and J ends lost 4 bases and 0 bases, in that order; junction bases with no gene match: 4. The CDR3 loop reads CASSLRTSSYNEQFF. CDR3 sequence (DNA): TGTGCCAGCAGCCTTCGGACTAGCTCCTACAATGAGCAGTTCTTC.

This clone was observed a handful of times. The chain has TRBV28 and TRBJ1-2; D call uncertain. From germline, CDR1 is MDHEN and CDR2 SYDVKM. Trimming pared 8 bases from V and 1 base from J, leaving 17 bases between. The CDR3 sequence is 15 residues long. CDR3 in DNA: TGTGCCAGCGGGGTAGCAGGAATATATAACTATGGCTACACCTTC. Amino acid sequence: CASGVAGIYNYGYTF.

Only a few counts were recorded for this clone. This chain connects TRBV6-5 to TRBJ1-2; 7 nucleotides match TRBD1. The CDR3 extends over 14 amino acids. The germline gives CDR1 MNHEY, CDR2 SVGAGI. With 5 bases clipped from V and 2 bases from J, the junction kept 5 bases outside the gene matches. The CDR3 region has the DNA TGTGCCAGCAGTAAAGGGGGACAGAACTATGGCTACACCTTC. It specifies CASSKGGQNYGYTF.

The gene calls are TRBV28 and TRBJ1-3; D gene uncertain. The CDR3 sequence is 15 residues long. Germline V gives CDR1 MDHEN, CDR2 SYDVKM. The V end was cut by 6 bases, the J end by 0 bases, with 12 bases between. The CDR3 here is CASSSDEDSGNTIYF. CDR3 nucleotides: TGTGCCAGCAGCTCAGATGAAGACTCTGGAAACACCATATATTTT.

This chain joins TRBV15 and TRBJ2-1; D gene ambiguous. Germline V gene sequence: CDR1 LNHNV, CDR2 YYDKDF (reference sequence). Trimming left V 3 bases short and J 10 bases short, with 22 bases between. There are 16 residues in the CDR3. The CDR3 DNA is TGTGCCACCAGCAGGATGACTTATAGAACTTCGCGGGAGCAGTTCTTC. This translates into CATSRMTYRTSREQFF.

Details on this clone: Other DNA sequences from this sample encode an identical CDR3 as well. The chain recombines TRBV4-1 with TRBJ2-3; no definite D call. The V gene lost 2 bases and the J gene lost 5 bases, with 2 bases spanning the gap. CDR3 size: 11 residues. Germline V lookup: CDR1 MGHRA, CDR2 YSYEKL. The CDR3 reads CASSQRDTQYF. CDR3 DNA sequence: TGCGCCAGCAGCCAAAGAGATACGCAGTATTTT.

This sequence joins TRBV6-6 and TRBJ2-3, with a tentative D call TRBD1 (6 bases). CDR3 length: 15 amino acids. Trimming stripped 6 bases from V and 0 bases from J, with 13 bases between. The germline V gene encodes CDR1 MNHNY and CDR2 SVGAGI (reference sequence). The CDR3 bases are TGTGCCAGCAGGACGGACAGATCTAGCACAGATACGCAGTATTTT. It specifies CASRTDRSSTDTQYF.

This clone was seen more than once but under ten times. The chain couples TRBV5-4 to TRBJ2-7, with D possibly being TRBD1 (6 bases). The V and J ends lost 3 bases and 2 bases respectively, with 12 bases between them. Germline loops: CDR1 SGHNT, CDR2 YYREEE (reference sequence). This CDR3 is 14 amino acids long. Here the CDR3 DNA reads TGTGCCAGCAGCTCACGGGACATCCCCTACGAGCAGTACTTC. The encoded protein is CASSSRDIPYEQYF.

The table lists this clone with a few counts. The CDR3 nucleotides are TGTGCCAGCAGCAAACAACTAGCGAGGGACCCGTCCAAAAACATTCAGTACTTC. This sequence encodes CASSKQLARDPSKNIQYF. This chain uses TRBV7-2 with TRBJ2-4, with 7 bases aligning to TRBD2. This CDR3 is built from 18 residues. With V trimmed by 5 bases and J by 2 bases, 15 bases remained unmatched. In germline, CDR1 is SGHTA, CDR2 FQGNSA.

The CDR3 sequence is CASSGGQGWTGELFF. CDR3 bases: TGTGCCAGCAGCGGCGGACAGGGCTGGACCGGGGAGCTGTTTTTT. The chain links TRBV9 to TRBJ2-2; 8 nucleotides align to TRBD1. Germline-derived CDR1 and CDR2 are SGDLS and YYNGEE. Trimming at V came to 3 bases and at J to 5 bases, leaving 6 bases not matched to a gene. The CDR3 spans 15 residues.

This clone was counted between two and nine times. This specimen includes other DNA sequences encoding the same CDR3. CDR3 sequence: CASSVDSYTGELFF. The DNA for the CDR3 is TGTGCCAGCAGCGTAGATAGTTACACCGGGGAGCTGTTTTTT. The rearrangement links TRBV9 to TRBJ2-2, with D uncertain. V was cut by 0 bases and J by 3 bases, with 6 bases left in between. CDR1 and CDR2 from the germline V gene are SGDLS and YYNGEE. The CDR3 consists of 14 residues.

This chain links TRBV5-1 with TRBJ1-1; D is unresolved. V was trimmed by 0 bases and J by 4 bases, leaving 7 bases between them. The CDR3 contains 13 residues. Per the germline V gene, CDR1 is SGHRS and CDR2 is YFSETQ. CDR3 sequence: CASSLAVGTEAFF. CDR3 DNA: TGCGCCAGCAGCTTGGCCGTGGGCACTGAAGCTTTCTTT.

CDR3 in DNA: TGTGCCAGCAGCACCGAATACCCCTACGAGCAGTACTTC. It specifies CASSTEYPYEQYF. The J gene is TRBJ2-7, the V gene TRBV7-9; D gene ambiguous. Germline assignment: CDR1 SEHNR and CDR2 FQNEAQ (reference sequence). V was trimmed by 5 bases and J by 2 bases, leaving 10 bases between them. The CDR3 has 13 residues.

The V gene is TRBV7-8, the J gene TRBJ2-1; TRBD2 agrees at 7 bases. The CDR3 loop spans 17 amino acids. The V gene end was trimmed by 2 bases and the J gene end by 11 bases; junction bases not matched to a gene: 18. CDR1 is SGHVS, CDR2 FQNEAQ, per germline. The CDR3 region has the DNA TGTGCCAGCAGCTTAATTTTCACCCTAGCGGAGAGCATGAAGCAGTTCTTC. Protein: CASSLIFTLAESMKQFF.